A few counts support the clone carrying this TCR beta chain. Its antigen remains unknown. Investigators reverse transcribed all isolated RNA, so they sequenced expressed TCRB transcripts. Assay: immunoSEQ multiplex PCR; the TCRdb copy retains only in-frame clones and omits some. Of approximately 280,000 clones listed, approximately 15% are singletons. The sample comes from a study of beta chain features in type 1 diabetes. General study results and limits: In all four CD4+ subsets, TCRB CDR3 length was significantly, moderately reduced in type 1 diabetes.

Trimming removed 3 bases from V and 1 base from J, with 7 bases in between. Germline V gene data show CDR1 as SGHNT and CDR2 as YYREEE (reference sequence). There are 13 residues in the CDR3. The receptor's source is a man between 18 and 35 years old with type 1 diabetes. The chain recombines TRBV5-4 with TRBJ1-1; tentative D call: TRBD1 (5 bases). Sequencing was done on a sample of naive CD4+ T cells from blood. The CDR3 sequence is CASSSTANTEAFF. As DNA, the CDR3 is TGTGCCAGCAGCTCGACAGCGAACACTGAAGCTTTCTTT.